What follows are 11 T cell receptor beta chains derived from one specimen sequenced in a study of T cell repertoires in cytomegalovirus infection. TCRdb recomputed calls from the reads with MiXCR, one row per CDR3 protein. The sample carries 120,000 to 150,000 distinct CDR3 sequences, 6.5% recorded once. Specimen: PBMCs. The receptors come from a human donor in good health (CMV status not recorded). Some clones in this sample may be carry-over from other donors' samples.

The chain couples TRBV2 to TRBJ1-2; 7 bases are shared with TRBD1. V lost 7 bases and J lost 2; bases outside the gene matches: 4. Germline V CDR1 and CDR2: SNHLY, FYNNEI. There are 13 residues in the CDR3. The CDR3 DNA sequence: TGTGCCAGCATCCCGACAGGGAACTATGGCTACACCTTC. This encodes CASIPTGNYGYTF.

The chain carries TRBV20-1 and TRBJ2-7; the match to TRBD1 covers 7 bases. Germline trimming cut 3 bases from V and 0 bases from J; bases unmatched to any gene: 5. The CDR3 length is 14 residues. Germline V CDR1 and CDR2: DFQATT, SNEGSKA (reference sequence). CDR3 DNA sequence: TGCAGTGCTAGCGGGACAGCGAGCTCCTACGAGCAGTACTTC. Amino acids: CSASGTASSYEQYF.

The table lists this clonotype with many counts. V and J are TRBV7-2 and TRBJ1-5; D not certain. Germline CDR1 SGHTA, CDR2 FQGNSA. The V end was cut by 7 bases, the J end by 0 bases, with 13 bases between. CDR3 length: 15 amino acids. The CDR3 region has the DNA TGTGCCAGCACCCCGGGGAGTGGTAGCAATCAGCCCCAGCATTTT. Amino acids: CASTPGSGSNQPQHF.

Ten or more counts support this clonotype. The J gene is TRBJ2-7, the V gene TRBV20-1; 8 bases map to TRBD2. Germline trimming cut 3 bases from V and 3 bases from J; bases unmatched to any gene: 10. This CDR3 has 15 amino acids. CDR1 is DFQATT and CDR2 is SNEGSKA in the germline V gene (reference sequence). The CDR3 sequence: CSASSRTSPDYEQYF. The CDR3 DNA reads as TGCAGTGCTAGTTCAAGGACTAGCCCAGACTACGAGCAGTACTTC.

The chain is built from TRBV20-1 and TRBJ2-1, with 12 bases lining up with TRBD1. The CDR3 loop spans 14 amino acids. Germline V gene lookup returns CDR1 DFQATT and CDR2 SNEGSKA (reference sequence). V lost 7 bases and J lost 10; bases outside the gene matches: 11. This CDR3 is CSGPGTGGRGEQFF. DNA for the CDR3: TGCAGTGGACCCGGGACAGGGGGCAGGGGGGAGCAGTTCTTC.

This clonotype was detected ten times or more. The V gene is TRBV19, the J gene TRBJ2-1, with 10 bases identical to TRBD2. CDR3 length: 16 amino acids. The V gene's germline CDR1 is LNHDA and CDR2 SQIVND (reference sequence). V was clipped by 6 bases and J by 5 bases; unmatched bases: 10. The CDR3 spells CASRTRTSGDNNEQFF. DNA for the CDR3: TGTGCCAGTAGGACCAGAACTAGCGGGGACAACAATGAGCAGTTCTTC.

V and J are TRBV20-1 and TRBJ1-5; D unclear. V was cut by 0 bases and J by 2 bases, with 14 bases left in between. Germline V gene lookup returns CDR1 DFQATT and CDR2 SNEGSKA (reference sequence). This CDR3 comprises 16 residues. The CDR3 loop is CSARDRGWRGNQPQHF. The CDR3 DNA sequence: TGCAGTGCTAGAGATCGAGGATGGAGGGGCAATCAGCCCCAGCATTTT.

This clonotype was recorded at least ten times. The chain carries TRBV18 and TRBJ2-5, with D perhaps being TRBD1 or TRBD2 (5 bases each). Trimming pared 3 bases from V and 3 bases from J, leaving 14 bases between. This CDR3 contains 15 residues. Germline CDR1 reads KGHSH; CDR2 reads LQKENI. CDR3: CASSPKGRPEETQYF. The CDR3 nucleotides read TGTGCCAGCTCACCGAAGGGACGGCCCGAAGAGACCCAGTACTTC.

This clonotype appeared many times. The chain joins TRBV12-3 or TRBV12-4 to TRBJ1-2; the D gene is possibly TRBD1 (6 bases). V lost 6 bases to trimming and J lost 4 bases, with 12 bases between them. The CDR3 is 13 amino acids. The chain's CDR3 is CASSSPGAYGYTF. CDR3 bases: TGTGCCAGCAGCTCCCCAGGGGCCTATGGCTACACCTTC.

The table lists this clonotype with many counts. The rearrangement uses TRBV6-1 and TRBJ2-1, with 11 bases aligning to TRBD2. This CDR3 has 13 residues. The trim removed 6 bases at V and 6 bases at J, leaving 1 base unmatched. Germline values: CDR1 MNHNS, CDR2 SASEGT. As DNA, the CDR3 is TGTGCCAGCAGGACTAGCGGGACCAATGAGCAGTTCTTC. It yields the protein CASRTSGTNEQFF.

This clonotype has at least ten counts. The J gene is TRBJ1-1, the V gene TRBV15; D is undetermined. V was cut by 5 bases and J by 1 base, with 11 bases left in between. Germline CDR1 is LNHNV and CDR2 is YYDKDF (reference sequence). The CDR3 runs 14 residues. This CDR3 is CATSGLRGNTEAFF. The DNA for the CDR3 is TGTGCCACCAGCGGTTTGCGGGGGAACACTGAAGCTTTCTTT. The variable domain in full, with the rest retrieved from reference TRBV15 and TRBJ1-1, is DAMVIQNPRYQVTQFGKPVTLSCSQTLNHNVMYWYQQKSSQAPKLLFHYYDKDFNNEADTPDNFQSRRPNTSFCFLDIRSPGLGDTAMYLCATSGLRGNTEAFFGQGTRLTVV.